Following are 24 T cell receptor beta chains from one sample sequenced in a study of T cell responses to AZD1222 COVID-19 vaccine. Libraries were prepared by immunoSEQ multiplex PCR; TCRdb keeps only in-frame clonotypes and omits some of them. The sample comprises more than 100,000 clones, over 90% of which are singletons, and about 5% rests with the top ten. The source was peripheral blood, collected on day 0 of AZD1222 vaccination. The receptors were sampled from an adult in good health.

The chain recombines TRBV5-1 with TRBJ2-1, with 7 positions matching TRBD1. Trimming cost V 4 bases and J 5 bases; bases outside gene matches: 6. Germline CDR1 is SGHRS and CDR2 is YFSETQ. This CDR3 is built from 14 residues. CDR3 region: CASSIGQVDNEQFF. The CDR3 DNA is TGCGCCAGCAGCATTGGACAGGTCGACAATGAGCAGTTCTTC.

The chain combines TRBV7-9 with TRBJ1-2; TRBD1 is a possible D gene (6 bases). CDR1 and CDR2 from the germline V gene are SEHNR and FQNEAQ (reference sequence). Trimming left V 6 bases short and J 3 bases short, with 14 bases between. This CDR3 has 14 amino acids. DNA of the CDR3: TGTGCCAGCAGTCCCCCAGGGGTGCACTATGGCTACACCTTC. The encoded protein is CASSPPGVHYGYTF.

This chain connects TRBV5-1 to TRBJ1-1, with unresolved D. CDR1 and CDR2 from the germline V gene are SGHRS and YFSETQ. V was clipped by 1 base and J by 2 bases, with 0 bases between them. CDR3 length: 11 residues. The CDR3 DNA sequence: TGCGCCAGCAGCTTGAACACTGAAGCTTTCTTT. It codes for CASSLNTEAFF. The entire variable domain, with the rest obtained from reference TRBV5-1 and TRBJ1-1, is as follows: KAGVTQTPRYLIKTRGQQVTLSCSPISGHRSVSWYQQTPGQGLQFLFEYFSETQRNKGNFPGRFSGRQFSNSRSEMNVSTLELGDSALYLCASSLNTEAFFGQGTRLTVV.

This chain joins TRBV29-1 and TRBJ1-4; TRBD1 aligns across 7 bases. With V trimmed by 1 base and J by 7 bases, 6 bases remained unmatched. CDR1 is SQVTM, CDR2 ANQGSEA, per germline. The CDR3 length is 14 residues. This CDR3 reads CSVEGGTVGEKLFF. For the CDR3, the DNA is TGCAGCGTTGAAGGGGGGACAGTAGGTGAAAAACTGTTTTTT.

The chain is built from TRBV7-7 and TRBJ2-3; 8 bases agree with TRBD2. The CDR3 is 15 amino acids. J gave up 1 base and V 0 bases, and 0 bases lay outside the gene matches. The V gene's germline CDR1 is SSHAT and CDR2 FNYEAQ (reference sequence). CDR3 protein: CASSLASGGTDTQYF. The CDR3 bases are TGTGCCAGCAGCTTAGCTAGCGGGGGCACAGATACGCAGTATTTT.

V usage is TRBV30 and J usage is TRBJ2-1; 14 nucleotides line up with TRBD2. Germline V gene data show CDR1 as GTSNPN and CDR2 as SVGIG (reference sequence). The CDR3 spans 16 residues. Trimming removed 3 bases from V and 7 bases from J; junction bases left unmatched: 8. The CDR3 nucleotides are TGTGCCTGGAGGATAATGGGACTAGCGGGGGCAAATGAGCAGTTCTTC. This sequence encodes CAWRIMGLAGANEQFF.

This chain uses TRBV30 with TRBJ2-4; 8 nucleotides line up with TRBD1. The CDR3 runs 15 residues. After removal of 7 bases from V and 0 bases from J, the junction contained 8 bases not matched to a gene. Germline CDR1 and CDR2: GTSNPN and SVGIG (reference sequence). The CDR3 nucleotides read TGTGCCTACAAACAGGGGGAGAAAGCCAAAAACATTCAGTACTTC. Amino acids: CAYKQGEKAKNIQYF.

J is TRBJ2-7 and V is TRBV15, with D possibly matching TRBD1 (5 bases). Germline V gives CDR1 LNHNV, CDR2 YYDKDF (reference sequence). The CDR3 sequence is 14 residues long. Trimming stripped 1 base from V and 3 bases from J, with 10 bases between. CDR3 region: CATSRVLGHYEQYF. CDR3 DNA: TGTGCCACCAGCAGAGTTTTGGGGCACTACGAGCAGTACTTC.

The chain couples TRBV6-2 or TRBV6-3 to TRBJ2-3, with 9 positions matching TRBD2. V gave up 10 bases and J gave up 3 bases; unmatched junction bases: 8. This CDR3 has 14 residues. CDR1 and CDR2 (germline): MNHEY, SVGEGT. CDR3 sequence (DNA): TGTGCCACCCGCCCTAGCGGGACAACAGATACGCAGTATTTT. It translates to CATRPSGTTDTQYF.

V gene TRBV6-5 combines with J gene TRBJ2-7, with D maybe TRBD1 (6 bases). The CDR3 runs 13 residues. V was clipped by 6 bases and J by 3 bases, with 12 bases between them. The germline gives CDR1 MNHEY, CDR2 SVGAGI. In nucleotides, the CDR3 is TGTGCCAGCAGAACAGGGCTCCTCTACGAGCAGTACTTC. Protein product: CASRTGLLYEQYF.

The CDR3 region is CASSLVSTQYF. The DNA for the CDR3 is TGTGCCAGCAGCTTAGTGAGTACGCAGTATTTT. The chain carries TRBV13 and TRBJ2-3; D is unclear. The germline V gene has CDR1 PRHDT and CDR2 FYEKMQ (reference sequence). V lost 1 base and J 8 bases, leaving 4 bases between the germline ends. The CDR3 spans 11 residues.

The rearrangement joins TRBV25-1 to TRBJ1-1; D is undetermined. There are 13 residues in the CDR3. In germline, CDR1 is MGHDK, CDR2 SYGVNS. V was pared by 1 base and J by 3 bases, with 6 bases between. The CDR3 coding sequence is TGTGCCAGCAGTGAATTGGGATACACTGAAGCTTTCTTT. Translated, it gives CASSELGYTEAFF.

This clone was picked up one time. The chain joins TRBV29-1 to TRBJ2-7; possible D gene TRBD1, 6 bases. The V gene lost 5 bases and the J gene lost 0 bases, with 14 bases spanning the gap. CDR1 is SQVTM and CDR2 is ANQGSEA in the germline V gene. The CDR3 contains 14 residues. The DNA for the CDR3 is TGCAGCGTTAAACCAGGGGTCAACTCCTACGAGCAGTACTTC. Encoded protein: CSVKPGVNSYEQYF.

This chain uses TRBV7-9 with TRBJ1-1; D unresolved. The CDR3 sequence is 16 residues long. The germline V gene has CDR1 SEHNR and CDR2 FQNEAQ (reference sequence). The V gene lost 4 bases and the J gene lost 1 base, with 16 bases spanning the gap. CDR3 loop: CASSYVGRWGNTEAFF. The CDR3 nucleotides are TGTGCCAGCAGCTACGTTGGACGGTGGGGGAACACTGAAGCTTTCTTT.

The chain recombines TRBV28 with TRBJ2-7; tentatively, D is TRBD2 (6 bases). V lost 1 base and J lost 7, with 14 bases in between. Germline values: CDR1 MDHEN, CDR2 SYDVKM. The CDR3 runs to 14 residues. The CDR3 reads CASSLYASRGEQYF. The CDR3 DNA follows: TGTGCCAGCAGTTTATACGCCTCCCGGGGGGAGCAGTACTTC. The entire variable domain, with the rest obtained from reference TRBV28 and TRBJ2-7, is as follows: DVKVTQSSRYLVKRTGEKVFLECVQDMDHENMFWYRQDPGLGLRLIYFSYDVKMKEKGDIPEGYSVSREKKERFSLILESASTNQTSMYLCASSLYASRGEQYFGPGTRLTVT.

The chain combines TRBV29-1 with TRBJ2-3; 7 nucleotides agree with TRBD1. The V and J ends lost 4 bases and 2 bases, in that order; junction bases with no gene match: 15. The CDR3 covers 17 residues. Germline V CDR1 and CDR2: SQVTM, ANQGSEA. CDR3 nucleotides: TGCAGCGTTGGGGGTCTTAAGACAGGGCATATCACAGATACGCAGTATTTT. It encodes CSVGGLKTGHITDTQYF.

The CDR3 nucleotides read TGTGCCAGCAGCCATTCCTCAGGATCCCCCTACGAGCAGTACTTC. Encoded protein: CASSHSSGSPYEQYF. The rearrangement uses TRBV7-8 and TRBJ2-7; D is undetermined. Between the trimmed V and J ends, which lost 5 bases and 2 bases, there was a span of 16 bases. The CDR3 extends over 15 amino acids. CDR1 is SGHVS, CDR2 FQNEAQ, per germline.

The chain combines TRBV9 with TRBJ1-6; D not certain. The ends were cut back, 0 bases at V and 8 bases at J, with 6 bases in the middle. Germline V gene data show CDR1 as SGDLS and CDR2 as YYNGEE. The CDR3 is 13 residues long. CDR3 sequence: CASSVDLDSPLHF. The CDR3 DNA follows: TGTGCCAGCAGCGTAGATCTTGATTCACCCCTCCACTTT.

The rearrangement links TRBV5-1 to TRBJ1-1; no firm D call. This CDR3 has 14 amino acids. Trimming shortened V by 0 bases and J by 6 bases, and 12 bases separated the two germline ends. The V gene's germline CDR1 is SGHRS and CDR2 YFSETQ. The CDR3 coding sequence is TGCGCCAGCAGCTTGGAAGTCAGTGGGGCTGAAGCTTTCTTT. It specifies CASSLEVSGAEAFF.

As for this clone: Other DNA sequences of this sample code for an identical CDR3. Written as DNA, the CDR3 is TGTGCCAGCAGTTTACGGGGGTCTGAAGCTTTCTTT. Translating it yields CASSLRGSEAFF. J is TRBJ1-1 and V is TRBV12-3 or TRBV12-4; D is possibly TRBD1 (5 bases). V lost 2 bases, J lost 6 bases, and 7 bases lay in between. The length of the CDR3 is 12 residues.

This chain joins TRBV5-8 and TRBJ1-1; D remains ambiguous. The germline gives CDR1 SGHTS, CDR2 YDEGEE. This CDR3 is 12 amino acids long. Trimming shortened V by 3 bases and J by 4 bases, and 7 bases separated the two germline ends. CDR3 bases: TGTGCCAGCAGCTCGCAGAGCACTGAAGCTTTCTTT. Amino acids: CASSSQSTEAFF.

This chain links TRBV6-5 with TRBJ2-2; TRBD1 aligns across 8 bases. Germline V gene lookup returns CDR1 MNHEY and CDR2 SVGAGI. Unmatched junction bases numbered 5, after V lost 3 bases and J lost 5 bases. The CDR3 totals 15 residues. This CDR3 is CASSYTGGRTGELFF. The CDR3 DNA sequence: TGTGCCAGCAGTTATACAGGGGGTCGAACCGGGGAGCTGTTTTTT.

The chain combines TRBV25-1 with TRBJ1-2, with D perhaps TRBD1 (6 bases). The germline gives CDR1 MGHDK, CDR2 SYGVNS. With 4 bases removed from V and 6 bases from J, the gap between germline ends came to 9 bases. This CDR3 region has 12 residues. CDR3 protein: CASSVTGHGYTF. CDR3 bases: TGTGCCAGCAGTGTTACAGGGCATGGCTACACCTTC.

The chain has TRBV6-1 and TRBJ1-5; tentatively, D is TRBD1 (5 bases). Germline loops: CDR1 MNHNS, CDR2 SASEGT. V lost 0 bases to trimming and J lost 4 bases, with 10 bases between them. The CDR3 sequence is 15 residues long. In DNA, the CDR3 is TGTGCCAGCAGTGAAGCCAGGGCAGGTAATCAGCCCCAGCATTTT. It specifies CASSEARAGNQPQHF.